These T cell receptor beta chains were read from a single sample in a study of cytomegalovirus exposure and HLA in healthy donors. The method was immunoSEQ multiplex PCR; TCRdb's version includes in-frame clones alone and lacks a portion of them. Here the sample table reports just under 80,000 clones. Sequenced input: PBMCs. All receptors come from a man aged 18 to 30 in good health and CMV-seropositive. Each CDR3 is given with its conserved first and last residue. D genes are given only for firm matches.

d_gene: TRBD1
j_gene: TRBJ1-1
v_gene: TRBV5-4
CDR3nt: TGTGCCAGCAGCATAGGGACAGGGGGCGTAGGTGACACTGAAGCTTTCTTT
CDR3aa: CASSIGTGGVGDTEAFF

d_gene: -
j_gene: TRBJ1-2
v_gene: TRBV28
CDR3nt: TGTGCCAGCAGTTTATTCCGCTATGGCTACACCTTC
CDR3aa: CASSLFRYGYTF

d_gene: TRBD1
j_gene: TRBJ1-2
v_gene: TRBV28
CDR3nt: TGTGCCAGCAGTGAATCAGGGGGTTATCTCTATGGCTACACCTTC
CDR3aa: CASSESGGYLYGYTF

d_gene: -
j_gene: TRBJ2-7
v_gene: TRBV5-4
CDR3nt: TGTGCCAGCAGCATGGACAGAGTCCCCTACGAGCAGTACTTC
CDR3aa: CASSMDRVPYEQYF

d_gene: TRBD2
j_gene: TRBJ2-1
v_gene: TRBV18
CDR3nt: TGTGCCAGCTCCCCCCGGACTAGCGGGTACAATGAGCAGTTCTTC
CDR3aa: CASSPRTSGYNEQFF

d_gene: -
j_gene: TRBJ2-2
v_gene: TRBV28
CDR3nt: TGTGCCAGCAGTTTATGGGCAGGGCAGGAAACCGGGGAGCTGTTTTTT
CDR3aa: CASSLWAGQETGELFF

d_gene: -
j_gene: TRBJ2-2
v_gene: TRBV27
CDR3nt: TGTGCCAGCACCCTCCGCAGCGGGCCCAACGCCGGGGAGCTGTTTTTT
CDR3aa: CASTLRSGPNAGELFF

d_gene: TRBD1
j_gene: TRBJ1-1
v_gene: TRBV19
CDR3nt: TGTGCCTCAACGACAGGGTACACTGAAGCTTTCTTT
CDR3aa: CASTTGYTEAFF

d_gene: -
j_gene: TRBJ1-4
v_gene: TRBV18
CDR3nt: TGTGCCAGCTCACGTGGGACTGCATCCACTAATGAAAAACTGTTTTTT
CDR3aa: CASSRGTASTNEKLFF

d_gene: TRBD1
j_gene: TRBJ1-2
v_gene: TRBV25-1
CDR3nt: TGTGCCAGCAGTGAATACCCCACCGGGACAGCAGGCGGCTACACCTTC
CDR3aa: CASSEYPTGTAGGYTF

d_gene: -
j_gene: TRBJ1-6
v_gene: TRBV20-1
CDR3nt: TGCAGTGCTAGGGGGGGGACACCCCTCCACTTT
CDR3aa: CSARGGTPLHF

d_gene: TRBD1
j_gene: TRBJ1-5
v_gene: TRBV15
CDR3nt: TGTGCCACCAGCAGAGATGATAGGGGGCATCAGCCCCAGCATTTT
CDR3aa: CATSRDDRGHQPQHF

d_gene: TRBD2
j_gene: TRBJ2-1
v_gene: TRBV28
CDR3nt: TGTGCCAGCAGTTCGGATCTAGCGGGAGGACTCTTC
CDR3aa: CASSSDLAGGLF

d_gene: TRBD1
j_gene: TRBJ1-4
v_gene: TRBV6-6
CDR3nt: TGTGCCAGCACCGGGACAGGCGATGAAAAACTGTTTTTT
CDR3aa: CASTGTGDEKLFF

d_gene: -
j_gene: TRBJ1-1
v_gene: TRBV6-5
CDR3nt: TGTGCCAGCAGTCGGACTCGGGGGAACACTGAAGCTTTCTTT
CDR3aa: CASSRTRGNTEAFF

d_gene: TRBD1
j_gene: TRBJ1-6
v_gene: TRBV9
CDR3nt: TGTGCCAGCAGCGTCTCTACGGGACAGGTCGATCCCCTCCACTTT
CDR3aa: CASSVSTGQVDPLHF

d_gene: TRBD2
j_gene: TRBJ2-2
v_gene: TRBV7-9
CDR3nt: TGTGCCAGCAGCGTGACTAGCGGGAGAGAATTTGGGACCGGGGAGCTGTTTTTT
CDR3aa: CASSVTSGREFGTGELFF

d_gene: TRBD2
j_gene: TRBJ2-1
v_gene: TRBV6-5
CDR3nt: TGTGCCAGCAGTTATTCGCCTAGCCGGGGGGGGGAGCAGTTCTTC
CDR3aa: CASSYSPSRGGEQFF

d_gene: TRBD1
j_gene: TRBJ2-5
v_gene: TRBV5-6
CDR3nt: TGTGCCAGCAGCCCACGGGACAGACAAGAGACCCAGTACTTC
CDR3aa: CASSPRDRQETQYF

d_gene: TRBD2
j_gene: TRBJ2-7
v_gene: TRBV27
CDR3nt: TGTGCCAGCAGTTCGGCGGGAGGGCCTTACGAGCAGTACTTC
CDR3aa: CASSSAGGPYEQYF

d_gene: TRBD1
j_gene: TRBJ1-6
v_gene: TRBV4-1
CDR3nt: TGCGCCAGCAGCCCCGAAGGGGGCTTGGAGTATAATTCACCCCTCCACTTT
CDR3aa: CASSPEGGLEYNSPLHF

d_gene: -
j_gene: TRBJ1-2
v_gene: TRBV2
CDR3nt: TGTGCCAGCAGGTGGGCGGGCTCGGTGTACGGCTACACCTTC
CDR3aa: CASRWAGSVYGYTF

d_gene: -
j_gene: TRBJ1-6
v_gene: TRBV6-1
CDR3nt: TGTGCCAGCACCCCTAGGCGGAGAGGGAATTCACCCCTCCACTTT
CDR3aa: CASTPRRRGNSPLHF

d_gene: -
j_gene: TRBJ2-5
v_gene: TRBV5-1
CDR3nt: TGCGCCAGCAGCTCCACTAGCCTAGAGACCCAGTACTTC
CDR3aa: CASSSTSLETQYF

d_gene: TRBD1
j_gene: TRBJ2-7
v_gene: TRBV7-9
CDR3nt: TGTGCCAGCAGCAAAGGGATCAGGGGGCGAACTGGCGAGCAGTACTTC
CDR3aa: CASSKGIRGRTGEQYF

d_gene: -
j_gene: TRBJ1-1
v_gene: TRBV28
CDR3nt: TGTGCCAGCAGTCACTTAGGAGGGACTGAAGCTTTCTTT
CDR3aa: CASSHLGGTEAFF

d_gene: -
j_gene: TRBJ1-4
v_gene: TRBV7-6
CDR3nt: TGTGCCAGCAGCTTAGCGAGGCAGGGTAATGAAAAACTGTTTTTT
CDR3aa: CASSLARQGNEKLFF

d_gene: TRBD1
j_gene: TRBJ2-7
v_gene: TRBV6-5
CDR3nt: TGTGCCAGCAGTACCCTCAGGGGGAGCTCCTACGAGCAGTACTTC
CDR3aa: CASSTLRGSSYEQYF

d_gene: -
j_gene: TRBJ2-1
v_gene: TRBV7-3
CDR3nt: TGTGCCAGCAGGATACTCGACGGGAATGAGCAGTTCTTC
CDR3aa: CASRILDGNEQFF

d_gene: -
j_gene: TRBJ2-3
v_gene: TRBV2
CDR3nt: TGTGCCAGCACCATTGGGACTAGCACAGATACGCAGTATTTT
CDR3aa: CASTIGTSTDTQYF

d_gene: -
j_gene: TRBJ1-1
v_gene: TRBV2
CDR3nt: TGTGCCAGCAGTGGACAGCAGAACACTGAAGCTTTCTTT
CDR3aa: CASSGQQNTEAFF

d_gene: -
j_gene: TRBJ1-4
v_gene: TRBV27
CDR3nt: TGTGCCAGCAGTGTCACTGCTGCAACTAATGAAAAACTGTTTTTT
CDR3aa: CASSVTAATNEKLFF

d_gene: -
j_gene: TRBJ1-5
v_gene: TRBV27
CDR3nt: TGTACCGCGGTGGAGCCCCAGCATTTT
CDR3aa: CTAVEPQHF

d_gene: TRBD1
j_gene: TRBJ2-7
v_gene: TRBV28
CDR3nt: TGTGCCAGCAGACCACCCGGGACAGGGCACGAGCAGTACTTC
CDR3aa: CASRPPGTGHEQYF

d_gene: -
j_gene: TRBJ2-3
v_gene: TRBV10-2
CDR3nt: TGCGCCAGCAGTGTAGGGGGTTCGGCAGATACGCAGTATTTT
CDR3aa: CASSVGGSADTQYF

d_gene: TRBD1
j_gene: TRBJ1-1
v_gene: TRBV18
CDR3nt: TGTGCCAGCTCACCACCGAGGGCAGGGGGGATGAACACTGAAGCTTTCTTT
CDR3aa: CASSPPRAGGMNTEAFF

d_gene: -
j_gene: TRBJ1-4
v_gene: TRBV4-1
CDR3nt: TGCGCCAGCAGCCAGGCGGCAAATGAAAAACTGTTTTTT
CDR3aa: CASSQAANEKLFF